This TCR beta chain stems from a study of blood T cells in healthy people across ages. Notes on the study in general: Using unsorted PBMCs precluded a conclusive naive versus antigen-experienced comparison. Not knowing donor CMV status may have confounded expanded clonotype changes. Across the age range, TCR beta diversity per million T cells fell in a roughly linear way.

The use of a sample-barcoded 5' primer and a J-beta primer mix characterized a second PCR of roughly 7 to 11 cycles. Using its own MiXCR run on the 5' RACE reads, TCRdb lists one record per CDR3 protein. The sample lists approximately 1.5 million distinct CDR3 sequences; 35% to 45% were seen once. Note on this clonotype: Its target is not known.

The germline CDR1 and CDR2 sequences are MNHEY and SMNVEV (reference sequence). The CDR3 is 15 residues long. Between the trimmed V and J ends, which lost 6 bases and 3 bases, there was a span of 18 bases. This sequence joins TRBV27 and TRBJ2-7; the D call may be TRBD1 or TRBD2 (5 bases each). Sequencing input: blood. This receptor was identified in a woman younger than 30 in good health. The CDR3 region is CASSPTLRGDYEQYF. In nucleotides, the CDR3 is TGTGCCAGCAGCCCTACTCTCAGAGGGGACTACGAGCAGTACTTC.